The rows below give T cell receptor beta chains drawn from one sample of a study of cytomegalovirus exposure and HLA in healthy donors. Clones were sequenced by immunoSEQ multiplex PCR, and TCRdb holds only the in-frame ones, with some missing. The sample lists 65,000 to 75,000 clones, 65% to 70% occurring once. The sequencing input was PBMCs. Receptors were obtained from a woman under 40 in good health and CMV-seronegative. CDR3s include the opening cysteine and the closing phenylalanine or tryptophan. The D gene is left open where the match is weak. Clone size, where shown, is once, few, many, or a class for clones that have expanded.

d_call: NA
v_call: TRBV29-1
j_call: TRBJ1-2
clone_size: NA
cdr3_nt: TGCAGCGTCGGCGGAGGGTCTGCCTATGGCTACACCTTC
cdr3_aa: CSVGGGSAYGYTF

d_call: NA
v_call: TRBV19
j_call: TRBJ1-1
clone_size: few
cdr3_nt: TGTGCCAGTAGTGGGCTTGGGGGGGGCACTGAAGCTTTCTTT
cdr3_aa: CASSGLGGGTEAFF

d_call: TRBD1
v_call: TRBV7-3
j_call: TRBJ2-5
clone_size: NA
cdr3_nt: TGTGCCATAGTCAGCCTCGAACCCGACCGGGACAGGGACCAAGAGACCCAGTACTTC
cdr3_aa: CAIVSLEPDRDRDQETQYF

d_call: NA
v_call: TRBV30
j_call: TRBJ1-4
clone_size: NA
cdr3_nt: TGTGCCTGGCTGCGGCTTAACGTCCTCCGCGGAAAACTGTTTTTT
cdr3_aa: CAWLRLNVLRGKLFF

d_call: NA
v_call: TRBV2
j_call: TRBJ2-5
clone_size: few
cdr3_nt: TGTGCCAGCACCGGGTACAGGGGGGGGGAGACCCAGTACTTC
cdr3_aa: CASTGYRGGETQYF

d_call: TRBD1
v_call: TRBV28
j_call: TRBJ2-5
clone_size: NA
cdr3_nt: TGTGCCAGCAGACTAGACCGGGACAGACAAGAGACCCAGTACTTC
cdr3_aa: CASRLDRDRQETQYF

d_call: NA
v_call: TRBV5-6
j_call: TRBJ2-1
clone_size: few
cdr3_nt: TGTGCCAGCAGCTTAGAGCACAATGAGCAGTTCTTC
cdr3_aa: CASSLEHNEQFF

d_call: TRBD2
v_call: TRBV7-8
j_call: TRBJ2-7
clone_size: NA
cdr3_nt: TGTGCCAGCAGCGTGACTAGCGGGTACTACGAGCAGTACTTC
cdr3_aa: CASSVTSGYYEQYF

d_call: TRBD2
v_call: TRBV7-3
j_call: TRBJ2-2
clone_size: NA
cdr3_nt: TGTGCCAGCAGCAGCCTGACTAGCGGGGGGACTTTGGAGCTGTTTTTT
cdr3_aa: CASSSLTSGGTLELFF

d_call: TRBD2
v_call: TRBV11-3
j_call: TRBJ2-1
clone_size: NA
cdr3_nt: TGTGCCAGCAGCTTTGATAGCGGGGGGGGCTCCTACAATGAGCAGTTCTTC
cdr3_aa: CASSFDSGGGSYNEQFF

d_call: TRBD1
v_call: TRBV28
j_call: TRBJ1-5
clone_size: NA
cdr3_nt: TGTGCCAGCAGAGGACAGGGGGATCAGCCCCAGCATTTT
cdr3_aa: CASRGQGDQPQHF

d_call: NA
v_call: TRBV11-3
j_call: TRBJ1-3
clone_size: NA
cdr3_nt: TGTGCCAGCAGCTTAGGAGTTCGGAACACCATATATTTT
cdr3_aa: CASSLGVRNTIYF

d_call: NA
v_call: TRBV9
j_call: TRBJ2-5
clone_size: NA
cdr3_nt: TGTGCCAGCAGCCCATCGGACTCCCAAGAGACCCAGTACTTC
cdr3_aa: CASSPSDSQETQYF

d_call: NA
v_call: TRBV5-6
j_call: TRBJ2-1
clone_size: few
cdr3_nt: TGTGCCAGCAGCTTGGGACGAGGTGAGCAGTTCTTC
cdr3_aa: CASSLGRGEQFF

d_call: NA
v_call: TRBV11-2
j_call: TRBJ1-4
clone_size: NA
cdr3_nt: TGTGCCAGCACCCTCACGGGGGTGGCTAATGAAAAACTGTTTTTT
cdr3_aa: CASTLTGVANEKLFF

d_call: TRBD2
v_call: TRBV7-8
j_call: TRBJ2-7
clone_size: NA
cdr3_nt: TGTGCCAGCGCGTTTCGGGGGGGCGCCGAGCAGTACTTC
cdr3_aa: CASAFRGGAEQYF

d_call: TRBD1
v_call: TRBV4-2
j_call: TRBJ2-5
clone_size: few
cdr3_nt: TGTGCCAGCAGCCGTTCCGGGACAGGGTCTGGTGCCCAGTACTTC
cdr3_aa: CASSRSGTGSGAQYF

d_call: NA
v_call: TRBV7-2
j_call: TRBJ2-3
clone_size: NA
cdr3_nt: TGTGCCAGCAGCTTTGGACAGCTACCTAGGCAGTATTTT
cdr3_aa: CASSFGQLPRQYF

d_call: TRBD1
v_call: TRBV5-1
j_call: TRBJ2-7
clone_size: NA
cdr3_nt: TGCGCCAGCAAGGGACAGGGATACGAGCAGTACTTC
cdr3_aa: CASKGQGYEQYF

d_call: TRBD2
v_call: TRBV14
j_call: TRBJ2-3
clone_size: few
cdr3_nt: TGTGCCAGCAGCCAAGAGGGTAGCGGGACCCTCACAGATACGCAGTATTTT
cdr3_aa: CASSQEGSGTLTDTQYF

d_call: TRBD1
v_call: TRBV10-3
j_call: TRBJ1-2
clone_size: NA
cdr3_nt: TGTGCCATCAGCGGGACAGGGGGTAGCGTTGGCTATGGCTACACCTTC
cdr3_aa: CAISGTGGSVGYGYTF

d_call: NA
v_call: TRBV11-2
j_call: TRBJ2-7
clone_size: NA
cdr3_nt: TGTGCCAGCAGCCCTATTAGGGGGACGGGAACCTCCTACGAGCAGTACTTC
cdr3_aa: CASSPIRGTGTSYEQYF

d_call: TRBD1
v_call: TRBV18
j_call: TRBJ1-1
clone_size: once
cdr3_nt: TGTGCCAGCTCACTTAGACAGGGAGGAAACACTGAAGCTTTCTTT
cdr3_aa: CASSLRQGGNTEAFF

d_call: TRBD1
v_call: TRBV5-1
j_call: TRBJ2-7
clone_size: NA
cdr3_nt: TGCGCCAGCAGCTGGGGGGACAGGTCCTACGAGCAGTACTTC
cdr3_aa: CASSWGDRSYEQYF

d_call: TRBD1
v_call: TRBV6-1
j_call: TRBJ2-3
clone_size: few
cdr3_nt: TGTGCCAGCAGTGAATTTAGGGGGCTCAGCACAGATACGCAGTATTTT
cdr3_aa: CASSEFRGLSTDTQYF

d_call: NA
v_call: TRBV5-6
j_call: TRBJ1-6
clone_size: NA
cdr3_nt: TGTGCCAGCAGCTTGGCAGTCGGGTGGGATTCACCCCTCCACTTT
cdr3_aa: CASSLAVGWDSPLHF

d_call: NA
v_call: TRBV29-1
j_call: TRBJ1-1
clone_size: once
cdr3_nt: TGCAGCGTCGTCGACCCCCGGGAGGGTATGAACACTGAAGCTTTCTTT
cdr3_aa: CSVVDPREGMNTEAFF

d_call: NA
v_call: TRBV6-6
j_call: TRBJ2-1
clone_size: few
cdr3_nt: TGTGCCAGCAGTTACTCGCAGGATGGGTCCTACAATGAGCAGTTCTTC
cdr3_aa: CASSYSQDGSYNEQFF

d_call: NA
v_call: TRBV11-3
j_call: TRBJ1-3
clone_size: NA
cdr3_nt: TGTGCCAGCAGCTTACAGGGGAACACCATATATTTT
cdr3_aa: CASSLQGNTIYF

d_call: NA
v_call: TRBV7-6
j_call: TRBJ2-2
clone_size: NA
cdr3_nt: TGTGCCAGCAGCTTATTGTCCGGGGAAGGTGTCGGGGAGCTGTTTTTT
cdr3_aa: CASSLLSGEGVGELFF

d_call: TRBD2
v_call: TRBV9
j_call: TRBJ2-1
clone_size: NA
cdr3_nt: TGTGCCAGCAGCGGACTTCTAGCGGGGGGGATCAATGAGCAGTTCTTC
cdr3_aa: CASSGLLAGGINEQFF

d_call: TRBD2
v_call: TRBV7-2
j_call: TRBJ2-1
clone_size: few
cdr3_nt: TGTGCCAGCAGCTTAGTTTCTAGCGGCCCCAATGAGCAGTTCTTC
cdr3_aa: CASSLVSSGPNEQFF

d_call: TRBD1
v_call: TRBV19
j_call: TRBJ2-2
clone_size: NA
cdr3_nt: TGTGCCAGTAGTATGCCCCGGGACAGGCATACTCACGGGGAGCTGTTTTTT
cdr3_aa: CASSMPRDRHTHGELFF

d_call: TRBD1
v_call: TRBV5-1
j_call: TRBJ1-4
clone_size: NA
cdr3_nt: TGCGCCAGCAGCCCGACAGGGGACCCAACTAATGAAAAACTGTTTTTT
cdr3_aa: CASSPTGDPTNEKLFF

d_call: NA
v_call: TRBV4-3
j_call: TRBJ1-5
clone_size: few
cdr3_nt: TGCGCCAGCAGCCAAGATAGGACAACAAATCAGCCCCAGCATTTT
cdr3_aa: CASSQDRTTNQPQHF

d_call: NA
v_call: TRBV4-2
j_call: TRBJ2-7
clone_size: NA
cdr3_nt: TGTGCCAGCAGCCCCGGTGGGGGCTCCTACGAGCAGTACTTC
cdr3_aa: CASSPGGGSYEQYF

d_call: NA
v_call: TRBV7-8
j_call: TRBJ2-7
clone_size: NA
cdr3_nt: TGTTCCAGCAAGCTAGAGCCGGCCTACGAGCAGTACTTC
cdr3_aa: CSSKLEPAYEQYF

d_call: NA
v_call: TRBV6-6
j_call: TRBJ1-2
clone_size: NA
cdr3_nt: TGTGCCAGCAGTTACGAAGAGGGTGACGGCTACACCTTC
cdr3_aa: CASSYEEGDGYTF

d_call: TRBD1
v_call: TRBV13
j_call: TRBJ1-6
clone_size: NA
cdr3_nt: TGTGCCAGCAGCTTAGCCGGGACAGGGAGTTCACCCCTCCACTTT
cdr3_aa: CASSLAGTGSSPLHF

d_call: TRBD2
v_call: TRBV13
j_call: TRBJ2-1
clone_size: NA
cdr3_nt: TGTGCCAGCAGCCCCCCCGGGCGGGGGGGCCCTAGAGAGCAGTTCTTC
cdr3_aa: CASSPPGRGGPREQFF

d_call: TRBD1
v_call: TRBV30
j_call: TRBJ1-4
clone_size: NA
cdr3_nt: TGTGCCTGGTATGACAGGGCGGGAGGTGAAAAACTGTTTTTT
cdr3_aa: CAWYDRAGGEKLFF

d_call: NA
v_call: TRBV28
j_call: TRBJ2-5
clone_size: NA
cdr3_nt: TGTGCCAGCAGTCTTCTCCCAGGGAACGGAGAGACCCAGTACTTC
cdr3_aa: CASSLLPGNGETQYF

d_call: NA
v_call: TRBV6-5
j_call: TRBJ2-1
clone_size: NA
cdr3_nt: TGTGCCAGCAGTTATATTGAGGCCGCCTACAATGAGCAGTTCTTC
cdr3_aa: CASSYIEAAYNEQFF

d_call: TRBD1
v_call: TRBV13
j_call: TRBJ2-2
clone_size: NA
cdr3_nt: TGTGCCAGCAGCTTAGGACAGGGGGGCACCGGGGAGCTGTTTTTT
cdr3_aa: CASSLGQGGTGELFF

d_call: NA
v_call: TRBV9
j_call: TRBJ1-6
clone_size: NA
cdr3_nt: TGTGCCAGCAGCAGAGGGGAGGGTTCACCCCTCCACTTT
cdr3_aa: CASSRGEGSPLHF

d_call: NA
v_call: TRBV14
j_call: TRBJ1-4
clone_size: NA
cdr3_nt: TGTGCCAGCAGCAACCGGGTTGATGAAAAACTGTTTTTT
cdr3_aa: CASSNRVDEKLFF

d_call: TRBD1
v_call: TRBV6-5
j_call: TRBJ2-3
clone_size: few
cdr3_nt: TGTGCCAGCAATCTCGGGACAGGAGATACGCAGTATTTT
cdr3_aa: CASNLGTGDTQYF

d_call: TRBD2
v_call: TRBV4-2
j_call: TRBJ2-7
clone_size: NA
cdr3_nt: TGTGCCAGCAGCCAAGGACCGGGACTAGCGGGTTCCTACGAGCAGTACTTC
cdr3_aa: CASSQGPGLAGSYEQYF

d_call: TRBD2
v_call: TRBV7-9
j_call: TRBJ2-1
clone_size: NA
cdr3_nt: TGTGCCAGCAGAAGTCTAGCGGGGGGGTTTTACAATGAGCAGTTCTTC
cdr3_aa: CASRSLAGGFYNEQFF

d_call: NA
v_call: TRBV7-3
j_call: TRBJ1-3
clone_size: few
cdr3_nt: TGTGCCAGCAGCACCAAACAGGGCTACTCTGGAAACACCATATATTTT
cdr3_aa: CASSTKQGYSGNTIYF

d_call: TRBD1
v_call: TRBV5-1
j_call: TRBJ1-3
clone_size: NA
cdr3_nt: TGTGCCAGCAGCCTGGGGACAGGGGGCGCAGGAAACACCATATATTTT
cdr3_aa: CASSLGTGGAGNTIYF

d_call: NA
v_call: TRBV19
j_call: TRBJ1-2
clone_size: once
cdr3_nt: TGTGCCAGTAGTATAGAGGCCTATGGCTACACCTTC
cdr3_aa: CASSIEAYGYTF

d_call: TRBD1
v_call: TRBV7-9
j_call: TRBJ1-2
clone_size: NA
cdr3_nt: TGTGCCAGCAGTTCCCGGGACAGCTATGGCTACACCTTC
cdr3_aa: CASSSRDSYGYTF

d_call: TRBD2
v_call: TRBV6-5
j_call: TRBJ2-1
clone_size: once
cdr3_nt: TGTGCCAGCAGTGCCCTTAGCGGGGGAATGAATGAGCAGTTCTTC
cdr3_aa: CASSALSGGMNEQFF

d_call: NA
v_call: TRBV20-1
j_call: TRBJ2-5
clone_size: NA
cdr3_nt: TGCAGTGCTAGTACGGGGACCCAGTACTTC
cdr3_aa: CSASTGTQYF

d_call: TRBD1
v_call: TRBV2
j_call: TRBJ1-5
clone_size: NA
cdr3_nt: TGTGCCAGCAGTGGACCGGGACAGGGAAATCAGCCCCAGCATTTT
cdr3_aa: CASSGPGQGNQPQHF

d_call: NA
v_call: TRBV5-1
j_call: TRBJ2-7
clone_size: NA
cdr3_nt: TGCGCCAGCAGCTTGGGGGTCTCGGGGGAGCAGTACTTC
cdr3_aa: CASSLGVSGEQYF

d_call: TRBD1
v_call: TRBV19
j_call: TRBJ2-7
clone_size: NA
cdr3_nt: TGTGCCAGTAGTCTAGGACAGGGGAGCCCCTACGAGCAGTACTTC
cdr3_aa: CASSLGQGSPYEQYF

d_call: NA
v_call: TRBV7-6
j_call: TRBJ2-3
clone_size: NA
cdr3_nt: TGTGCCAGCAGCTTAGCAATCGAGACGGGGGGCCTCACAGATACGCAGTATTTT
cdr3_aa: CASSLAIETGGLTDTQYF